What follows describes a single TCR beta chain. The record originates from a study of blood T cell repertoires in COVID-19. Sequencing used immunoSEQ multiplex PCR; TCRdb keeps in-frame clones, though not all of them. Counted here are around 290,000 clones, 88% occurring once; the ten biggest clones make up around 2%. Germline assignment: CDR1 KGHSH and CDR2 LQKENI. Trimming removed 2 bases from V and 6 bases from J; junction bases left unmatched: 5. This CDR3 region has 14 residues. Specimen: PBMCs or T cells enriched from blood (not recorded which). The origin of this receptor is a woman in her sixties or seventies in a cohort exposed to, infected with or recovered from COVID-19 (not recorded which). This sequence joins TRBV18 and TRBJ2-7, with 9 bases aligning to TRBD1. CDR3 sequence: CASSPGTGRPEQYF. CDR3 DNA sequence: TGTGCCAGCTCACCAGGGACAGGGCGCCCCGAGCAGTACTTC.